This record covers a single T cell receptor beta chain. The record originates from a study of technical replicates of blood from a handful of donors. Measured with immunoSEQ multiplex PCR; TCRdb has only the in-frame clones, and not every one. The repertoire consists of more than 65,000 clones, with 91% occurring once and the leading ten covering roughly 0.38%. Specimen: T cells isolated from PBMCs. The clonotype comes from a human donor in good health. Some clones in this sample may be carry-over from other donors' samples.

CDR3 DNA: TGTGCCAGCTCAGTCGGCAGCGGAGGCACAGATACGCAGTATTTT. As protein: CASSVGSGGTDTQYF. The chain is built from TRBV18 and TRBJ2-3, with TRBD2 as a possible D gene (5 bases). CDR1 and CDR2 (germline): KGHSH, LQKENI. Trimming removed 5 bases from V and 1 base from J, with 13 bases in between. This CDR3 is built from 15 residues.